The next 3 T cell receptor beta chains were all read from a single sample in a study of cytomegalovirus exposure and HLA in healthy donors. PCR employed 60 Vbeta and 13 Jbeta primers. TCRdb keeps only in-frame clones here, not all; method: immunoSEQ multiplex PCR. The sample has 95,000 to 150,000 clones, 75% to 90% seen once. The sequenced material came from PBMCs. These receptors came from a man aged 25 to 40 in good health and CMV-seronegative.

In its sample, this clone was seen a few times. The genes are TRBV30 and TRBJ1-2, with 8 bases lining up with TRBD1. Trimming removed 7 bases from V and 4 bases from J; junction bases left unmatched: 14. CDR3 length: 15 amino acids. The V gene's germline CDR1 is GTSNPN and CDR2 SVGIG (reference sequence). CDR3 bases: TGTGCCTCCTCGGTGGGACAGGAGAGGGGCTATGGCTACACCTTC. It is translated as CASSVGQERGYGYTF.

CDR3 sequence: CASSTTERSPLHF. The CDR3 bases are TGTGCCAGCAGTACGACGGAGCGTTCACCCCTCCACTTT. The V gene is TRBV6-5, the J gene TRBJ1-6; D call uncertain. CDR1 and CDR2 from the germline V gene are MNHEY and SVGAGI. V was clipped by 5 bases and J by 9 bases, with 11 bases between them. This CDR3 is built from 13 residues.

The chain combines TRBV28 with TRBJ1-5; TRBD1 might be the D (6 bases). CDR3 length equals 12 residues. Trimming cost V 10 bases and J 6 bases, with 13 bases left between them. CDR1 and CDR2 from the germline V gene are MDHEN and SYDVKM. The CDR3 spells CAIARGSQPQHF. Written as DNA, the CDR3 is TGTGCCATTGCCAGGGGAAGTCAGCCCCAGCATTTT. Full variable domain (missing parts from reference TRBV28 and TRBJ1-5): DVKVTQSSRYLVKRTGEKVFLECVQDMDHENMFWYRQDPGLGLRLIYFSYDVKMKEKGDIPEGYSVSREKKERFSLILESASTNQTSMYLCAIARGSQPQHFGDGTRLSIL.